The clone carrying this T cell receptor beta chain was counted many times. Its matching antigen is unknown. The sample comes from a study of T cell repertoires in cytomegalovirus infection. Study-level background: It was the public TCR beta signatures that indicated both CMV infection and matching HLA type. Study-level points and caveats: People with CMV and the relevant HLA were identified by cumulative public TCR beta family frequency. Across the ex vivo response, the dominant clonotypes were HLA-C-restricted CMV-specific TCR beta clonotypes.

From the reads, TCRdb called clonotypes with MiXCR, one entry per CDR3 protein. The sample carries around 530,000 distinct CDR3 sequences, 26% recorded once. CDR3 length: 13 residues. The V segment lost 6 bases and the J segment 4 bases; nucleotides outside the gene matches: 3. The sequence derives from a human donor in good health (CMV status not recorded). Some clones in this sample may be carry-over from other donors' samples. The chain couples TRBV12-3 or TRBV12-4 to TRBJ1-5; 7 positions match TRBD1. The sequenced sample was PBMCs. The CDR3 nucleotides are TGTGCCAGCAGAGCGACAGGGAATCAGCCCCAGCATTTT. Translation: CASRATGNQPQHF.